Included here is one T cell receptor beta chain sequence, with context. It has no known antigen specificity. Per-base qualities were not stored, and no clone one base away is much larger. The CDR3 regions of human TCRbeta chains were subjected to immunosequencing. In the authors' own workflow: TCRs in the repertoires were matched against a reference library of SARS-CoV-2-specific TCRs that had been generated with the MIRA antigen-specificity platform. Breadth meant the fraction of unique TCRs that were SARS-CoV-2-associated, whereas depth meant the fraction of total T cells that were SARS-CoV-2-associated. Using the MIRA data, each spike-specific TCR was assigned both to the spike region to which the TCR was reactive and to a CD4 or CD8 class. Log10-transformed breadth and depth values were compared by one-way ANOVA with Sidak's multiple comparisons tests. TCRdb retrieved this table from immuneACCESS and kept in-frame rearrangements only. Not all clones are present; in checked studies, unresolved V genes account for under half, and no reason is known for the remainder. The V and J calls and clone size were taken over from that table, and D and trimming were inferred from the DNA. In all, the sample holds 130,000 to 150,000 clones, and roughly 89% of those were seen once. The ten largest clonotypes hold roughly 5.6% of the sample.

V is clipped by 3 bases and J by 1 base, and the sequence between their germline boundaries is 15 bases long. CDR1 and CDR2 are drawn from the germline V gene (reference sequence): LNHDA, SQIVND. The CDR3 goes from the cysteine to the phenylalanine over 16 residues. Just CDR3 DNA is preserved here, 48 bases in frame from base 1. The sample is drawn from a study of T cell responses to AZD1222 COVID-19 vaccine (dated by TCRdb to the early 2020s). Looking at the study overall: Because spike-specific TCR depth and breadth did not differ between the two schedules, AZD1222 recipients who got a second dose at roughly 4 weeks were pooled with those who got a second dose at roughly 12 weeks. Trial participants were enrolled by age into subgroups of 18-55, 56-69 and 70-plus years, and roughly 160, 29 and 62 TCR-sequenced participants, respectively, were included in these subgroups. A total of under 250 trial participants underwent TCR sequencing, of whom about 210 had received two doses of AZD1222 and roughly 26 had received two doses of the MenACWY control vaccine. The investigation overall reported the following: A significant rise in spike-specific TCR breadth and depth was observed after two AZD1222 doses relative to day 0 and relative to MenACWY recipients. Because no day 14 peak-response samples were available, the repertoires could be characterized only after the peak T cell response. The whole spike protein was spanned by vaccine-associated CD4 TCRs, and dominant responses were seen in regions 160-218 and 743-854. Participants were mostly white British and included more females than males, and it was suggested by the authors that clonal diversity may have been underestimated. Reportedly, almost half of the unique spike-specific TCRs recognized epitopes lying outside the regions that are mutated in the B.1.351 and B.1.1.7 variants. In the small 56-69-year group, the increase in depth fell short of significance, most likely because of low power. Only a handful of AZD1222 recipients were SARS-CoV-2 seropositive at baseline, limiting conclusions about previously exposed vaccinees.

The time point label for this specimen denotes: baseline before first vaccination. Vaccinee samples were obtained from the UK trials COV001 and COV002, which included a single-blind randomized controlled phase 2/3 trial of AZD1222 (ChAdOx1 nCoV-19) in healthy adults. For TCRbeta chain sequencing, PBMC samples were collected from trial participants at day 0 and at day 28 after the second dose. The chain joins TRBV19 to TRBJ1-2; the D gene assignment is ambiguous. The receptor was isolated from an adult in good health. The starting material was peripheral blood, obtained on day 0 of AZD1222 vaccination. The nucleotide sequence is TGTGCCAGTAGTATGATATGGAATCGGATTAACTATGGCTACACCTTC. Its coded protein is CASSMIWNRINYGYTF.